This T cell receptor (beta chain) was recovered during a study of OX40 agonist ivuxolimab in advanced cancers. This clone came up a few times. Antigen specificity is unknown. Produced via immunoSEQ multiplex PCR; TCRdb's table is partial and in-frame only. The sample lists 25,000 to 40,000 clones; 65% to 85% were seen once. Findings and caveats of the study: The antigen specificity of the peripheral T cells (those that were expanded) was not determined.

Patients were excluded for autoimmune disease history or systemic immunosuppression. Samples were taken at baseline and on day 1 of cycles 4 and 7. This receptor was identified in an adult with an advanced solid tumor such as melanoma, head and neck, liver or kidney cancer. The sample was CD4+ or CD8+ T cells sorted from blood, taken in a trial of the OX40 agonist ivuxolimab.

The CDR3 is CASSLADFTRRSIQYF. The DNA of the CDR3 is TGTGCCAGCAGCTTAGCCGACTTCACTAGGCGTAGCATTCAGTACTTC. The chain employs TRBV7-9 and TRBJ2-4; tentatively, D is TRBD2 (5 bases). V shed 0 bases and J shed 9 bases, with 18 bases lying between them. This CDR3 spans 16 amino acids. CDR1 and CDR2 from the germline V gene are SEHNR and FQNEAQ (reference sequence).